This T cell receptor (beta chain) emerged from a study of T cell responses to AZD1222 COVID-19 vaccine. Findings and caveats of the study: Among AZD1222 vaccinees, only 5 to 7 were seropositive at baseline.

Sequencing used immunoSEQ multiplex PCR; TCRdb keeps in-frame clones, though not all of them. The sample has roughly 130,000 clones; 88% are singletons. Note on this clone: Its antigen is as yet unknown.

The sequenced sample was peripheral blood, obtained on day 0 of AZD1222 vaccination. The receptor was isolated from an adult in good health.

The CDR3 spells CASSDGDIHGYTF. CDR3 sequence (DNA): TGTGCCAGCAGTGACGGGGACATCCATGGCTACACCTTC. The chain couples TRBV6-1 to TRBJ1-2; tentatively, D is TRBD1 (6 bases). Germline CDR1 and CDR2: MNHNS and SASEGT. Deletions cut 3 bases from V and 6 bases from J, with 11 bases between. The CDR3 covers 13 residues.